The rows below give T cell receptor beta chains drawn from one sample of a study of shared clonotypes between healthy human individuals. This table comes from immunoSEQ multiplex PCR, and its TCRdb copy is limited to in-frame clones, with some not included. The sample holds millions of clones, 85% to 95% seen once. The sample was naive CD4+ T cells sorted from blood. Every receptor here comes from a man in his late teens or twenties in good health. CDR3s include the opening cysteine and the closing phenylalanine or tryptophan. The order of the fields is J gene, clone size, D gene, V gene, CDR3 protein, CDR3 DNA. A D gene is named only where the DNA matches it firmly. Clone size is given for some rows only: seen once, a few or many times, or a class if the clone is expanded.

TRBJ2-7	.	.	TRBV7-2	CASSLELATYEQYF	TGTGCCAGCAGCTTAGAACTAGCTACCTACGAGCAGTACTTC
TRBJ2-5	once	.	TRBV4-3	CASSQVMGSGQETQYF	TGCGCCAGCAGCCAAGTGATGGGTAGCGGCCAAGAGACCCAGTACTTC
TRBJ2-2	.	.	TRBV9	CASSVVGEVGELFF	TGTGCCAGCAGCGTAGTTGGTGAGGTCGGGGAGCTGTTTTTT
TRBJ2-7	.	.	TRBV27	CASSFSQGSPYEQYF	TGTGCCAGCAGTTTTTCGCAGGGGTCCCCCTACGAGCAGTACTTC
TRBJ2-7	.	.	TRBV7-2	CASTPANVGEQYF	TGTGCCAGCACCCCCGCCAACGTAGGCGAGCAGTACTTC
TRBJ2-1	.	.	TRBV11-2	CASRKGQLVRGEQFF	TGTGCCAGCAGGAAAGGACAGCTAGTGCGGGGTGAGCAGTTCTTC
TRBJ2-5	.	.	TRBV30	CALTVGGGETQYF	TGTGCCCTCACGGTCGGAGGGGGAGAGACCCAGTACTTC
TRBJ1-2	.	TRBD1	TRBV5-6	CASSLALGTVRGYTF	TGTGCCAGCAGCTTGGCCTTAGGGACAGTTCGGGGCTACACCTTC
TRBJ1-6	.	.	TRBV30	CASSRQQNSPLHF	TGTGCCTCCTCAAGACAGCAGAATTCACCCCTCCACTTT
TRBJ2-5	.	.	TRBV5-1	CASSLVSSGQETQYF	TGCGCCAGCAGCTTGGTTTCGAGCGGGCAAGAGACCCAGTACTTC
TRBJ2-7	once	.	TRBV5-1	CASSVGGSKPSYEQYF	TGCGCCAGCAGCGTGGGAGGCTCTAAACCCTCCTACGAGCAGTACTTC
TRBJ2-5	.	TRBD2	TRBV10-3	CAISRGEEETQYF	TGTGCCATCAGCCGGGGGGAAGAAGAGACCCAGTACTTC
TRBJ1-5	.	.	TRBV6-5	CASSYSRRVQPQHF	TGTGCCAGCAGTTACTCGAGGAGGGTTCAGCCCCAGCATTTT
TRBJ1-1	.	.	TRBV5-4	CASSLRQNTEAFF	TGTGCCAGCAGCTTGCGCCAGAACACTGAAGCTTTCTTT
TRBJ2-3	.	.	TRBV5-1	CASSLGQVADTQYF	TGCGCCAGCAGCTTGGGACAGGTGGCAGATACGCAGTATTTT
TRBJ2-1	.	.	TRBV18	CASSPDILNEQFF	TGTGCCAGCTCACCGGACATACTCAATGAGCAGTTCTTC
TRBJ2-5	.	TRBD1	TRBV9	CASSTGGPETQYF	TGTGCCAGCAGCACAGGGGGCCCAGAGACCCAGTACTTC